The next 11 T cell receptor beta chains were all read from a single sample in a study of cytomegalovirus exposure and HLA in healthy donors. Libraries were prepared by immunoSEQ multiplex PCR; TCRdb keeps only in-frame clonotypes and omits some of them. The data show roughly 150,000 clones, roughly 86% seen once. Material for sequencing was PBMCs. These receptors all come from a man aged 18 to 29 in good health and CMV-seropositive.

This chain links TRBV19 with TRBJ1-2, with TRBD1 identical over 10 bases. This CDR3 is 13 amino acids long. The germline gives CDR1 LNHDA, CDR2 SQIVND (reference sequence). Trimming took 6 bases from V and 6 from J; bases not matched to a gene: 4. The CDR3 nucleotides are TGTGCCAGTAGGGACAGGGGGGAGGATGGCTACACCTTC. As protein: CASRDRGEDGYTF.

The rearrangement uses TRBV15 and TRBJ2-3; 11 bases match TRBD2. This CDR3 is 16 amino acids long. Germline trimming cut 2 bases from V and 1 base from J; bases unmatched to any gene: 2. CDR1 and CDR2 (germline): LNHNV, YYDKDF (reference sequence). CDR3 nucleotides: TGTGCCACCAGCAGACTAGCGGGGGGACGCACAGATACGCAGTATTTT. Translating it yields CATSRLAGGRTDTQYF.

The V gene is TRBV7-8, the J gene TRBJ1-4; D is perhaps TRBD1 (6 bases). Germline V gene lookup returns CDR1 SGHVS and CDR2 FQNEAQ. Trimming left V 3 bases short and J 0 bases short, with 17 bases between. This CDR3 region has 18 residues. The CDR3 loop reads CASSFEYRESPTNEKLFF. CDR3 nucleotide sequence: TGTGCCAGCAGCTTCGAATACAGGGAGTCCCCAACTAATGAAAAACTGTTTTTT.

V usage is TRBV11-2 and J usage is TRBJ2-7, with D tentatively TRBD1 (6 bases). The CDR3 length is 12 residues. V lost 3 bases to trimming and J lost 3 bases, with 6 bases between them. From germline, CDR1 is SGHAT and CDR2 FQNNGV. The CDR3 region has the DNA TGTGCCAGCAGCTTGGACAGCTACGAGCAGTACTTC. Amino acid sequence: CASSLDSYEQYF.

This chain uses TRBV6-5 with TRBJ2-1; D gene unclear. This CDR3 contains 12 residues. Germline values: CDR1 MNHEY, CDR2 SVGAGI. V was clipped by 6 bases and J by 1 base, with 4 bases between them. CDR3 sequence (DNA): TGTGCCAGCAGCCCTTCCTACAATGAGCAGTTCTTC. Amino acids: CASSPSYNEQFF.

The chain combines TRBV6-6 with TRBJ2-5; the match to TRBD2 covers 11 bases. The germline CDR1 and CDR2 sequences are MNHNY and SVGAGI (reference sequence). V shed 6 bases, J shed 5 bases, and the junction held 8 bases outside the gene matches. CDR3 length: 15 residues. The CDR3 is CASSSLAGEGETQYF. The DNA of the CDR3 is TGTGCCAGCAGCTCACTAGCGGGAGAAGGGGAGACCCAGTACTTC.

This CDR3 is CSVAVRRGGDEQFF. As DNA, the CDR3 is TGCAGCGTTGCTGTCAGAAGGGGAGGGGATGAGCAGTTCTTC. V usage is TRBV29-1 and J usage is TRBJ2-1; 7 bases map to TRBD2. Per the germline V gene, CDR1 is SQVTM and CDR2 is ANQGSEA. The CDR3 length is 14 residues. V lost 4 bases and J lost 8; bases outside the gene matches: 11.

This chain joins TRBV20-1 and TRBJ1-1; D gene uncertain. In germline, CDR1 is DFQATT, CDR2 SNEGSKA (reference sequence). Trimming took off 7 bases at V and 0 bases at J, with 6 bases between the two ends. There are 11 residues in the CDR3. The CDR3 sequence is CSGALNTEAFF. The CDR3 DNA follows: TGCAGTGGAGCCCTGAACACTGAAGCTTTCTTT.

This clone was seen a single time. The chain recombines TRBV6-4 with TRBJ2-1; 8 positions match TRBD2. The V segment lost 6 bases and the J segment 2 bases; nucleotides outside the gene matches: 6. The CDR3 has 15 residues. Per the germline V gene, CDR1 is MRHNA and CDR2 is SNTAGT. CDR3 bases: TGTGCCAGCAGCGCTACTAGCGGACCCTACAATGAGCAGTTCTTC. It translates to CASSATSGPYNEQFF.

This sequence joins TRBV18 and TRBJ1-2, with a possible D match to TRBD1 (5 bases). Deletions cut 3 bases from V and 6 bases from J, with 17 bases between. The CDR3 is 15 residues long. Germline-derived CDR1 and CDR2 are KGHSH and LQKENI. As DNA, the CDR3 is TGTGCCAGCTCACCGATGGCGGGGCTACGTGATGGCTACACCTTC. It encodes CASSPMAGLRDGYTF.

CDR3 region: CASSLNGATNEKLFF. CDR3 coding DNA: TGTGCCAGCAGCTTAAATGGAGCAACTAATGAAAAACTGTTTTTT. This sequence joins TRBV11-2 and TRBJ1-4; no firm D call. V shed 2 bases and J shed 0 bases, with 7 bases lying between them. The germline CDR1 and CDR2 sequences are SGHAT and FQNNGV. The CDR3 runs 15 residues.